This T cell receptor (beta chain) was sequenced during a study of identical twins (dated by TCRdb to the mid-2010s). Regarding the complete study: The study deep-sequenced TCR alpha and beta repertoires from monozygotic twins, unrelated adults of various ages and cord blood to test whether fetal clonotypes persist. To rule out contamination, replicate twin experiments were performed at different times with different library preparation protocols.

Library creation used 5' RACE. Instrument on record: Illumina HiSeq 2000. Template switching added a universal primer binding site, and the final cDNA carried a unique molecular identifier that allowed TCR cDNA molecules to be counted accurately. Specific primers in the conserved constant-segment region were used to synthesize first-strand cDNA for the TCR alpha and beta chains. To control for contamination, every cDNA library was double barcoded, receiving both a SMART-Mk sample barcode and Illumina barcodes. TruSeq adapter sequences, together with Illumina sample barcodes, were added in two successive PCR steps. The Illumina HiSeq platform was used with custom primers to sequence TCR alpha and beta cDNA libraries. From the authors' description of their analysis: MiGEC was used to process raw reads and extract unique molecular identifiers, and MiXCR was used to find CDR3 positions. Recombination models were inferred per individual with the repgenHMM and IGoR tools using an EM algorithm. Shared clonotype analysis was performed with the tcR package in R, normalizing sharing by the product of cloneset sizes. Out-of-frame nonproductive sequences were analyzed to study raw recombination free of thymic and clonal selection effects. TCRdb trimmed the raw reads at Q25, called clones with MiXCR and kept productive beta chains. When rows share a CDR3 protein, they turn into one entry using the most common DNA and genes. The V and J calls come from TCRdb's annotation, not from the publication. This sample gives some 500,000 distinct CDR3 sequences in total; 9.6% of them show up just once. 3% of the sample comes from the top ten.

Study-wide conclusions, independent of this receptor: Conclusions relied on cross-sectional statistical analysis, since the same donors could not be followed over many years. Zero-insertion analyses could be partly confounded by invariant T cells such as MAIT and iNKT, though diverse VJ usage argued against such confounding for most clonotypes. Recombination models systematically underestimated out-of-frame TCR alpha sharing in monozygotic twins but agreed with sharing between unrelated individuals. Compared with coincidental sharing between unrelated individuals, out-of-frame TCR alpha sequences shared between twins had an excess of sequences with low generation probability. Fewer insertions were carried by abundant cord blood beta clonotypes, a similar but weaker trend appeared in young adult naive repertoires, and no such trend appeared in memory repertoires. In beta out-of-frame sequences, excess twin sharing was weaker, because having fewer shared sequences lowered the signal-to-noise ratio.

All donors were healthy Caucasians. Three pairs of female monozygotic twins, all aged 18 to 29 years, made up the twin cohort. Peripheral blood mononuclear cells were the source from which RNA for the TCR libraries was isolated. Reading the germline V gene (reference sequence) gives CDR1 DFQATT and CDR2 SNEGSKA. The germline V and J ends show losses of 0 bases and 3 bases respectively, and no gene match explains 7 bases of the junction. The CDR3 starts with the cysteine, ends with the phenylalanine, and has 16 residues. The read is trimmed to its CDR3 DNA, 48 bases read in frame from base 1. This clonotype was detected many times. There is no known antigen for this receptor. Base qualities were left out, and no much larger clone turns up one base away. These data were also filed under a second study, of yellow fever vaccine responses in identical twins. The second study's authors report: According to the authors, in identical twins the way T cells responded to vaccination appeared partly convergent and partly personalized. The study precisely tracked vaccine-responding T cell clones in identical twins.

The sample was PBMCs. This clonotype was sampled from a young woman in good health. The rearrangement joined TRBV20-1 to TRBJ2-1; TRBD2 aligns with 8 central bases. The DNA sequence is TGCAGTGCTAGAGATCTCGAGCGGGGGAACTACAATGAGCAGTTCTTC. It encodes CSARDLERGNYNEQFF.